The 4 T cell receptor beta chains below were found in one sample sequenced in a study of blood T cell repertoires in COVID-19. TCRdb keeps only in-frame clones here, not all; method: immunoSEQ multiplex PCR. The sample has around 190,000 clones, around nine tenths seen once; the top ten hold roughly a sixth. Source material: peripheral blood. Receptor source: a man in his fifties with COVID-19, enrolled during active disease.

A few counts support this clone. The chain employs TRBV5-1 and TRBJ2-7; 13 nucleotides match TRBD2. Trimming removed 4 bases from V and 3 bases from J; junction bases left unmatched: 7. This CDR3 is built from 16 residues. Germline V gene sequence: CDR1 SGHRS, CDR2 YFSETQ. The CDR3 protein is CASSPWTSGGDYEQYF. DNA of the CDR3: TGCGCCAGCAGCCCGTGGACTAGCGGGGGCGACTACGAGCAGTACTTC.

This chain uses TRBV7-9 with TRBJ1-2; D is perhaps TRBD1 (6 bases). Trimming removed 4 bases at V and 7 bases at J, with 19 bases between. The germline V gene has CDR1 SEHNR and CDR2 FQNEAQ (reference sequence). CDR3 length equals 15 residues. CDR3 residues: CASSYGGRGPSGYTF. CDR3 DNA: TGTGCCAGCAGCTATGGAGGCAGGGGCCCTTCTGGCTACACCTTC.

The V call is TRBV28, the J call TRBJ1-2, with unresolved D. Trimming left V 3 bases short and J 4 bases short, with 15 bases between. Germline values: CDR1 MDHEN, CDR2 SYDVKM. The CDR3 has 15 amino acids. CDR3 in DNA: TGTGCCAGCAGTTTTATTAGCCCTAACCCCTATGGCTACACCTTC. Its translation is CASSFISPNPYGYTF.

The chain combines TRBV11-2 with TRBJ1-1; a possible D gene is TRBD1 (5 bases). The CDR3 covers 13 residues. CDR1 is SGHAT and CDR2 is FQNNGV in the germline V gene. Trimming removed 1 base from V and 5 bases from J, with 8 bases in between. The CDR3 loop reads CASSLVEGTEAFF. CDR3 sequence (DNA): TGTGCCAGCAGCTTAGTGGAGGGGACTGAAGCTTTCTTT.